The 21 T cell receptor beta chains below were found in one sample sequenced in a study of blood T cell repertoires in COVID-19. Method: immunoSEQ multiplex PCR; TCRdb's copy keeps in-frame clones and lacks some. This repertoire shows 200,000 to 300,000 clones, approximately 83% found once; its top ten account for more than 1.5%. Sequencing was performed on peripheral blood. The receptors stem from a man between 25 and 39 years old who had recovered from COVID-19.

The rearrangement links TRBV5-1 to TRBJ1-4; TRBD1 matches 7 bases. The germline CDR1 and CDR2 sequences are SGHRS and YFSETQ. J was trimmed by 5 bases and V by 4 bases; bases with no gene match: 8. There are 15 residues in the CDR3. This chain's CDR3 is CASSPEGAGNEKLFF. DNA for the CDR3: TGCGCCAGCAGCCCGGAGGGGGCAGGGAATGAAAAACTGTTTTTT.

This CDR3 is CASSLAPIGLAGGRDTQYF. CDR3 coding DNA: TGTGCCAGCAGCTTAGCCCCGATCGGACTAGCGGGGGGCCGAGATACGCAGTATTTT. This rearrangement joins TRBV11-1 to TRBJ2-3; 14 bases are a match to TRBD2. This CDR3 region has 19 residues. Germline V lookup: CDR1 SGHAT, CDR2 FQDESV (reference sequence). Unmatched junction bases numbered 10, after V lost 0 bases and J lost 5 bases.

The rearrangement links TRBV4-1 to TRBJ2-2; 10 positions agree with TRBD2. The CDR3 runs to 19 residues. The J segment lost 1 base and the V segment lost 3 bases, leaving 11 bases of the junction unmatched. Germline CDR1 and CDR2: MGHRA and YSYEKL. CDR3 sequence: CASSHKEASGGWNTGELFF. CDR3 bases: TGCGCCAGCAGCCATAAAGAGGCTAGCGGGGGATGGAACACCGGGGAGCTGTTTTTT.

This chain uses TRBV29-1 with TRBJ1-1; TRBD1 matches 8 bases. Germline trimming cut 5 bases from V and 9 bases from J; bases unmatched to any gene: 8. This CDR3 has 12 amino acids. Germline V gene lookup returns CDR1 SQVTM and CDR2 ANQGSEA. The CDR3: CSVNTGGNKAFF. DNA for the CDR3: TGCAGCGTTAATACAGGGGGGAATAAAGCTTTCTTT.

The rearrangement uses TRBV28 and TRBJ1-1; maybe TRBD1 (6 bases). The CDR3 covers 13 residues. Germline CDR1 MDHEN, CDR2 SYDVKM. The V and J ends lost 6 bases and 1 base respectively, with 9 bases between them. The CDR3 DNA follows: TGTGCCAGCAGGAAGACAGGGAACACTGAAGCTTTCTTT. It codes for CASRKTGNTEAFF.

The chain couples TRBV6-6 to TRBJ2-1; 13 positions match TRBD2. With V trimmed by 5 bases and J by 11 bases, 3 bases remained unmatched. Germline CDR1 and CDR2: MNHNY and SVGAGI (reference sequence). The CDR3 has 13 amino acids. The CDR3 DNA is TGTGCCAGCAGTCCGGGACTAGCGGGGCAGCAGTTCTTC. This gives the protein CASSPGLAGQQFF.

V usage is TRBV5-4 and J usage is TRBJ2-3, with 13 nucleotides matching TRBD2. Looked up from germline, CDR1 is SGHNT and CDR2 is YYREEE (reference sequence). V shed 4 bases and J 5 bases; nucleotides not matched to a gene: 10. CDR3 length equals 17 residues. CDR3 in amino acids: CASSQATSGGGGDTQYF. In nucleotides, the CDR3 is TGTGCCAGCAGCCAAGCTACTAGCGGGGGGGGCGGAGATACGCAGTATTTT.

This clone was detected a few times. The chain recombines TRBV1 with TRBJ2-5; TRBD2 reflects the table's D call only, with no check against the DNA. TRBV1 is marked as a pseudogene. There are 16 residues in the CDR3. CDR3 residues: CTSSQGFIRGQETQYF. CDR3 nucleotides: TGCACCAGCAGCCAAGGGTTTATCCGCGGCCAAGAGACCCAGTACTTC.

CDR3 sequence: CASSQDTRASAEQFF. CDR3 DNA sequence: TGTGCCAGCAGCCAAGATACTAGGGCCTCCGCTGAGCAGTTCTTC. V usage is TRBV3-1 (or the pseudogene TRBV3-2) and J usage is TRBJ2-1; D may be TRBD2 (5 bases). Trimming cost V 0 bases and J 9 bases, with 15 bases left between them. This CDR3 spans 15 amino acids. Germline CDR1 LGHDT, CDR2 YNNKEL (reference sequence).

CDR3 amino acids: CASSYDRGEQYV. DNA for the CDR3: TGTGCCAGCAGTTACGACCGGGGCGAGCAGTACGTC. The chain joins TRBV6-5 to TRBJ2-7; D may be TRBD2 (5 bases). The CDR3 spans 12 residues. Trimming stripped 2 bases from V and 6 bases from J, with 8 bases between. The germline V gene encodes CDR1 MNHEY and CDR2 SVGAGI.

This clone was seen once. CDR3 in amino acids: CASSLGGPYEQYF. CDR3 in DNA: TGTGCCAGCAGCTTAGGAGGGCCCTACGAGCAGTACTTC. J is TRBJ2-7 and V is TRBV7-9; weak D call: TRBD2 (5 bases). Germline assignment: CDR1 SEHNR and CDR2 FQNEAQ (reference sequence). The V end was cut by 1 base, the J end by 2 bases, with 6 bases between. The CDR3 has 13 amino acids.

CDR3 nucleotides: TGTGCCAGCAGCGATGAAAGCGGGGGGGCAGAGACCCAGTACTTC. Translated, it gives CASSDESGGAETQYF. This chain links TRBV4-2 with TRBJ2-5, with 10 bases matching TRBD2. J gave up 4 bases and V 5 bases, and 7 bases lay outside the gene matches. Germline CDR1 and CDR2: LGHNA and YNFKEQ. The CDR3 contains 15 residues.

This chain uses TRBV7-6 with TRBJ2-5, with D possibly matching TRBD1 (5 bases). The CDR3 length is 15 residues. The germline V and J ends were trimmed by 5 bases and 2 bases, with 15 bases remaining between them. Germline values: CDR1 SGHVS, CDR2 FNYEAQ. CDR3 nucleotides: TGTGCCAGCAGCCCCGCCCGTGGACATCAAGAGACCCAGTACTTC. Translating gives CASSPARGHQETQYF.

This chain uses TRBV27 with TRBJ2-3, with D tentatively TRBD1 (5 bases). Germline assignment: CDR1 MNHEY and CDR2 SMNVEV (reference sequence). The CDR3 has 14 residues. Trimming removed 0 bases at V and 5 bases at J, with 9 bases between. The CDR3 loop reads CASSLSAQGDTQYF. CDR3 DNA sequence: TGTGCCAGCAGTTTATCGGCCCAGGGAGATACGCAGTATTTT.

The chain has TRBV11-2 and TRBJ2-1, with 11 bases lining up with TRBD2. The CDR3 consists of 18 residues. Germline assignment: CDR1 SGHAT and CDR2 FQNNGV. V shed 5 bases, J shed 0 bases, and the junction held 9 bases outside the gene matches. The CDR3 DNA follows: TGTGCCAGCAGCACTATAGCGGGGGGGATGAGCTCCTACAATGAGCAGTTCTTC. It codes for CASSTIAGGMSSYNEQFF.

CDR3 protein: CASSLTNTSPIYF. The DNA of the CDR3 is TGTGCCAGCAGCTTAACAAACACAAGTCCCATATATTTT. The chain combines TRBV7-3 with TRBJ1-3; no definite D call. This CDR3 contains 13 residues. The germline CDR1 and CDR2 sequences are SGHTA and FQGTGA. V was clipped by 0 bases and J by 11 bases, with 11 bases between them.

The genes are TRBV4-1 and TRBJ1-2; perhaps TRBD1 as D (6 bases). Germline CDR1 is MGHRA and CDR2 is YSYEKL. The CDR3 runs to 17 residues. With 0 bases removed from V and 3 bases from J, the gap between germline ends came to 17 bases. Here the CDR3 DNA reads TGCGCCAGCAGCCAAGAATTCCAAGGGGGGGTCTACTATGGCTACACCTTC. Its protein is CASSQEFQGGVYYGYTF.

This chain links TRBV28 with TRBJ2-2; a weak D match, TRBD1 (6 bases). CDR1 and CDR2 (germline): MDHEN, SYDVKM. The CDR3 spans 13 residues. The V gene lost 6 bases and the J gene lost 2 bases, with 7 bases spanning the gap. The CDR3 loop is CASRDRNTGELFF. The CDR3 DNA reads as TGTGCCAGCAGGGACAGAAACACCGGGGAGCTGTTTTTT.

The chain joins TRBV12-5 to TRBJ1-1, with D hard to call. Trimming stripped 0 bases from V and 4 bases from J, with 15 bases between. This CDR3 is 16 amino acids long. The germline CDR1 and CDR2 sequences are LGHNT and FRNRAP. The CDR3 DNA reads as TGTGCTAGTGGTTTGGTCTTGGGCGGGTCTGGCACTGAAGCTTTCTTT. Its translation: CASGLVLGGSGTEAFF. Full variable domain (missing parts from reference TRBV12-5 and TRBJ1-1): DARVTQTPRHKVTEMGQEVTMRCQPILGHNTVFWYRQTMMQGLELLAYFRNRAPLDDSGMPKDRFSAEMPDATLATLKIQPSEPRDSAVYFCASGLVLGGSGTEAFFGQGTRLTVV.

This sequence joins TRBV25-1 and TRBJ1-2; a possible D gene is TRBD1 (5 bases). Germline V lookup: CDR1 MGHDK, CDR2 SYGVNS. This CDR3 is 13 amino acids long. V was trimmed by 2 bases and J by 4 bases, leaving 8 bases between them. The CDR3 is CASSEAQVYGYTF. For the CDR3, the DNA is TGTGCCAGCAGTGAAGCACAGGTCTATGGCTACACCTTC.

The rearrangement links TRBV10-3 to TRBJ2-1; D is perhaps TRBD2 (6 bases). This CDR3 has 12 residues. V lost 11 bases and J 5 bases, leaving 13 bases between the germline ends. From germline, CDR1 is ENHRY and CDR2 SYGVKD. CDR3 sequence reads: CAGSGSHNEQFF. The CDR3 DNA is TGTGCCGGCTCCGGGAGCCACAATGAGCAGTTCTTC.